Shown below are 26 T cell receptor beta chains from a single sample sequenced in a study of T cell responses to AZD1222 COVID-19 vaccine. Profiling relied on immunoSEQ multiplex PCR, and the TCRdb table lists in-frame clones only, not all of them. The sample has 120,000 to 150,000 clones, roughly nine tenths seen once; the top ten hold roughly 7.5%. Sequencing used peripheral blood, obtained 28 days after the second dose of the MenACWY control vaccine. The receptors shown here come from an adult who received the MenACWY meningococcal vaccine as a control.

The V gene is TRBV7-2, the J gene TRBJ2-7; D unresolved. The CDR3 contains 15 residues. Germline CDR1 and CDR2: SGHTA and FQGNSA. The ends were cut back, 5 bases at V and 7 bases at J, with 21 bases in the middle. CDR3: CASSHLTPPRAEQYF. The CDR3 coding sequence is TGTGCCAGCAGCCATCTCACACCTCCCCGAGCAGAGCAGTACTTC.

V is TRBV7-2 and J is TRBJ1-1; D possibly corresponds to TRBD1 (5 bases). The V gene's germline CDR1 is SGHTA and CDR2 FQGNSA. Trimming took off 1 base at V and 10 bases at J, with 13 bases between the two ends. The CDR3 contains 13 residues. In DNA, the CDR3 is TGTGCCAGCAGCTTAGGGGGGTCGGGGAGAGCTTTCTTT. The encoded protein is CASSLGGSGRAFF.

The count of this clone is one. This chain links TRBV6-2 or TRBV6-3 with TRBJ2-7; the match to TRBD2 covers 9 bases. J gave up 6 bases and V 2 bases, and 11 bases lay outside the gene matches. Germline V gene sequence: CDR1 MNHEY, CDR2 SVGEGT. The CDR3 has 16 amino acids. CDR3 sequence: CASSYPGLALPLEQYF. For the CDR3, the DNA is TGTGCCAGCAGTTACCCTGGACTAGCGCTGCCTCTCGAGCAGTACTTC.

J is TRBJ1-2 and V is TRBV9, with D perhaps TRBD1 (5 bases). Germline-derived CDR1 and CDR2 are SGDLS and YYNGEE. The CDR3 length is 14 residues. The germline V and J ends were trimmed by 3 bases and 5 bases, with 14 bases remaining between them. The CDR3 nucleotides are TGTGCCAGCAGCGCGGGACCGTCTAGTTATGGCTACACCTTC. As protein: CASSAGPSSYGYTF.

V and J are TRBV28 and TRBJ2-1; perhaps D is TRBD1 or TRBD2 (6 bases each). CDR3 length equals 14 residues. Trimming shortened V by 10 bases and J by 6 bases, and 19 bases separated the two germline ends. The germline V gene encodes CDR1 MDHEN and CDR2 SYDVKM. In DNA form, the CDR3 reads TGTGCCACCGGCCGGGGGCAGGGTGTCAATGAGCAGTTCTTC. Translation gives CATGRGQGVNEQFF.

The J gene is TRBJ2-5, the V gene TRBV30; D may be TRBD2 (5 bases). V was clipped by 8 bases and J by 5 bases, with 18 bases between them. The germline CDR1 and CDR2 sequences are GTSNPN and SVGIG (reference sequence). This CDR3 comprises 13 residues. The CDR3 here is CARGSRLGETQYF. DNA of the CDR3: TGTGCCCGAGGGAGCCGACTCGGGGAGACCCAGTACTTC.

About this clone itself: One end of the junction varies from germline; a read error may be responsible. The chain uses TRBV19 and TRBJ1-5, with D maybe TRBD1 (5 bases). The CDR3 sequence is 17 residues long. The V gene's germline CDR1 is LNHDA and CDR2 SQIVND (reference sequence). CDR3 DNA: TGTGCCAGTAGTATAGATGGTGCGCAGGGTAGCGATCAGCCCCAGCATTTT. Its translation is CASSIDGAQGSDQPQHF. The variable domain in full, with the rest retrieved from reference TRBV19 and TRBJ1-5, is DGGITQSPKYLFRKEGQNVTLSCEQNLNHDAMYWYRQDPGQGLRLIYYSQIVNDFQKGDIAEGYSVSREKKESFPLTVTSAQKNPTAFYLCASSIDGAQGSDQPQHFGDGTRLSIL.

This clone was detected once. V and J are TRBV5-4 and TRBJ2-2, with 12 nucleotides matching TRBD2. Germline CDR1 reads SGHNT; CDR2 reads YYREEE (reference sequence). CDR3 length equals 16 residues. Trimming removed 5 bases from V and 2 bases from J; junction bases left unmatched: 4. The DNA of the CDR3 is TGTGCCAGCAGTCGGACTAGCGGGGTTAACACCGGGGAGCTGTTTTTT. Translated: CASSRTSGVNTGELFF.

The chain is built from TRBV7-7 and TRBJ2-2, with a weak D call TRBD2 (6 bases). Trimming took 5 bases from V and 1 from J, leaving 11 bases between them. This CDR3 region has 15 residues. CDR1 and CDR2 from the germline V gene are SSHAT and FNYEAQ (reference sequence). The CDR3 region is CASSPAGGNTGELFF. Written as DNA, the CDR3 is TGTGCCAGCAGCCCCGCCGGGGGGAACACCGGGGAGCTGTTTTTT.

The chain's CDR3 is CASSSTAAGNTGELFF. In DNA form, the CDR3 reads TGTGCCAGCAGCTCCACCGCGGCGGGGAACACCGGGGAGCTGTTTTTT. The V gene is TRBV7-2, the J gene TRBJ2-2, with TRBD2 as a possible D gene (5 bases). Germline V lookup: CDR1 SGHTA, CDR2 FQGNSA. V lost 4 bases to trimming and J lost 1 base, with 13 bases between them. This CDR3 is built from 16 residues.

This chain connects TRBV28 to TRBJ1-6; D is possibly TRBD1 (5 bases). The germline V and J ends were trimmed by 4 bases and 13 bases, with 8 bases remaining between them. The CDR3 extends over 11 amino acids. Looked up from germline, CDR1 is MDHEN and CDR2 is SYDVKM. Here the CDR3 DNA reads TGTGCCAGCAGTTCCCGGGGGCCCCTCCACTTT. Amino acid sequence: CASSSRGPLHF.

The rearrangement uses TRBV28 and TRBJ2-5, with D tentatively TRBD2 (6 bases). V dropped 4 bases and J dropped 5 bases, with 20 bases sitting between them. The CDR3 covers 16 residues. The germline gives CDR1 MDHEN, CDR2 SYDVKM. CDR3 residues: CASSSTGDGGKETQYF. The CDR3 DNA reads TGTGCCAGCAGTTCGACGGGTGATGGGGGGAAGGAGACCCAGTACTTC.

The chain has TRBV5-5 and TRBJ2-3; 12 bases align to TRBD1. The germline CDR1 and CDR2 sequences are SGHKS and YYEKEE (reference sequence). There are 14 residues in the CDR3. V was pared by 2 bases and J by 9 bases, with 4 bases of the junction left unmatched. This chain's CDR3 is CASSFGTGGGTQYF. DNA of the CDR3: TGTGCCAGCAGCTTTGGGACAGGGGGCGGCACGCAGTATTTT.

The chain couples TRBV7-8 to TRBJ2-2; TRBD1 aligns across 7 bases. Germline CDR1 SGHVS, CDR2 FQNEAQ. Trimming at V came to 5 bases and at J to 0 bases, leaving 12 bases not matched to a gene. The CDR3 length is 18 residues. The CDR3 DNA sequence: TGTGCCAGCAGCCATCACCGACAGGGCGTTTCGAACACCGGGGAGCTGTTTTTT. Amino acid sequence: CASSHHRQGVSNTGELFF. Filled out from reference TRBV7-8 and TRBJ2-2, the complete variable domain reads GAGVSQSPRYKVAKRGQDVALRCDPISGHVSLFWYQQALGQGPEFLTYFQNEAQLDKSGLPSDRFFAERPEGSVSTLKIQRTQQEDSAVYLCASSHHRQGVSNTGELFFGEGSRLTVL.

This clone was recorded once. The chain is built from TRBV3-1 (or the pseudogene TRBV3-2) and TRBJ2-2, with D uncertain. CDR1 is LGHDT, CDR2 YNNKEL, per germline (reference sequence). The CDR3 is 16 amino acids. V was shortened by 5 bases and J by 1 base, with 14 bases between the two germline ends. The chain's CDR3 is CASSKNLAGNTGELFF. Here the CDR3 DNA reads TGTGCCAGCAGCAAAAACCTGGCAGGGAACACCGGGGAGCTGTTTTTT.

The rearrangement joins TRBV18 to TRBJ1-4; the match to TRBD1 covers 8 bases. Germline V gives CDR1 KGHSH, CDR2 LQKENI. This CDR3 is 13 amino acids long. The junction had 2 bases not matched to a gene; V was cut back by 3 bases and J by 8 bases. CDR3 region: CASSPRDREKLFF. The DNA for the CDR3 is TGTGCCAGCTCACCCAGGGACAGGGAAAAACTGTTTTTT.

V and J are TRBV2 and TRBJ2-7; TRBD2 is a possible D gene (6 bases). Trimming left V 4 bases short and J 7 bases short, with 17 bases between. CDR3 length equals 14 residues. The germline V gene has CDR1 SNHLY and CDR2 FYNNEI. The CDR3 loop is CASSGLALGGEQYF. DNA for the CDR3: TGTGCCAGCAGTGGCCTAGCCCTGGGGGGTGAGCAGTACTTC.

The chain joins TRBV19 to TRBJ1-2; no definite D call. Germline V gives CDR1 LNHDA, CDR2 SQIVND (reference sequence). V gave up 9 bases and J gave up 0 bases, with 8 bases separating them. The CDR3 is 12 amino acids. In DNA, the CDR3 is TGTGCCAGCTTAGAAGCTAACTATGGCTACACCTTC. Protein sequence: CASLEANYGYTF.

The CDR3 here is CASSLNMDQPQHF. In nucleotides, the CDR3 is TGTGCCAGCAGCCTCAACATGGATCAGCCCCAGCATTTT. The chain carries TRBV7-9 and TRBJ1-5; D gene uncertain. The germline V and J ends were trimmed by 5 bases and 5 bases, with 10 bases remaining between them. Looked up from germline, CDR1 is SEHNR and CDR2 is FQNEAQ (reference sequence). The CDR3 consists of 13 residues.

The chain employs TRBV7-9 and TRBJ1-4, with 7 nucleotides matching TRBD1. After removal of 5 bases from V and 7 bases from J, the junction contained 10 bases not matched to a gene. The germline V gene encodes CDR1 SEHNR and CDR2 FQNEAQ (reference sequence). This CDR3 contains 15 residues. In nucleotides, the CDR3 is TGTGCCAGCAGCACCGGGACAGAGTTTATTGAAAAACTGTTTTTT. Its translation: CASSTGTEFIEKLFF. The variable domain in full, completed from reference TRBV7-9 and TRBJ1-4, reads DTGVSQNPRHKITKRGQNVTFRCDPISEHNRLYWYRQTLGQGPEFLTYFQNEAQLEKSRLLSDRFSAERPKGSFSTLEIQRTEQGDSAMYLCASSTGTEFIEKLFFGSGTQLSVL.

V gene TRBV29-1 combines with J gene TRBJ2-7; 12 bases are shared with TRBD1. Trimming cost V 0 bases and J 6 bases; bases outside gene matches: 6. CDR1 is SQVTM and CDR2 is ANQGSEA in the germline V gene. The CDR3 has 15 residues. CDR3 in DNA: TGCAGCGTTGAAGACCAGGGACAGGGGGCAGTCGAGCAGTACTTC. Protein: CSVEDQGQGAVEQYF.

The gene calls are TRBV2 and TRBJ2-4; possibly TRBD2 for D (6 bases). Between the trimmed V and J ends, which lost 1 base and 2 bases, there was a span of 12 bases. The CDR3 covers 16 residues. Germline V gene sequence: CDR1 SNHLY, CDR2 FYNNEI. CDR3 residues: CASSEDPGLTKNIQYF. The CDR3 DNA sequence: TGTGCCAGCAGTGAAGACCCGGGACTTACCAAAAACATTCAGTACTTC. Complete variable domain (other parts from reference TRBV2 and TRBJ2-4): EPEVTQTPSHQVTQMGQEVILRCVPISNHLYFYWYRQILGQKVEFLVSFYNNEISEKSEIFDDQFSVERPDGSNFTLKIRSTKLEDSAMYFCASSEDPGLTKNIQYFGAGTRLSVL.

This sequence joins TRBV7-9 and TRBJ1-4; possibly TRBD1 for D (5 bases). The CDR3 spans 13 residues. Trimming removed 3 bases from V and 6 bases from J, with 8 bases in between. The germline V gene encodes CDR1 SEHNR and CDR2 FQNEAQ (reference sequence). CDR3: CASSFMTDEKLFF. The CDR3 nucleotides are TGTGCCAGCAGCTTCATGACAGATGAAAAACTGTTTTTT.

V gene TRBV19 combines with J gene TRBJ2-3; 9 bases align to TRBD2. The CDR3 extends over 17 amino acids. Germline V gene lookup returns CDR1 LNHDA and CDR2 SQIVND (reference sequence). V shed 9 bases, J shed 6 bases, and the junction held 19 bases outside the gene matches. Here the CDR3 DNA reads TGTGCCAGCCGCCCCCTCCCGGTGGCGGGGGGGCCGGATACGCAGTATTTT. Protein sequence: CASRPLPVAGGPDTQYF.

The chain uses TRBV15 and TRBJ2-5; D is ambiguous. V dropped 5 bases and J dropped 1 base, with 14 bases sitting between them. CDR1 LNHNV and CDR2 YYDKDF come from the germline V gene (reference sequence). This CDR3 region has 15 residues. The CDR3 loop is CATSGSLATQETQYF. CDR3 DNA: TGTGCCACCAGCGGCTCTCTGGCTACCCAAGAGACCCAGTACTTC.

The chain uses TRBV6-5 and TRBJ1-3, with a possible D match to TRBD1 (5 bases). CDR1 and CDR2 (germline): MNHEY, SVGAGI. With 7 bases removed from V and 4 bases from J, the gap between germline ends came to 14 bases. The CDR3 is 14 amino acids. This chain's CDR3 is CASTPPGPGNTIYF. The CDR3 DNA reads TGTGCCAGCACCCCCCCGGGACCAGGAAACACCATATATTTT.